This T cell receptor (beta chain) comes out of a study of T-cell memory formation after mild COVID-19. Looking at the study overall: The study found TCR clusters largely donor specific.

A remark on this clonotype: The antigen remains unidentified.

This CDR3 region has 13 residues. Trimming took 5 bases from V and 1 from J, leaving 8 bases between them. Study findings and constraints: Nothing showed for sure that second-wave clones peaking on day 37 were SARS-CoV-2 specific.

TCRdb recomputed calls from the 5' RACE reads with MiXCR, one row per CDR3 protein. The table lists approximately 300,000 distinct CDR3 sequences, roughly 15% of them singletons, with under 25% in the top ten. The clonotype comes from a man aged 18 to 30 who had mild COVID-19 (a few samples of this study predate the infection). Cell type and time point are not known. V is TRBV12-3 or TRBV12-4 and J is TRBJ1-1, with no clear D. Sequenced: PBMCs or a T cell subset sorted from them (not recorded which). Here the CDR3 DNA reads TGTGCCAGCAGTGCCGGGCCGAACACTGAAGCTTTCTTT. It codes for CASSAGPNTEAFF.